Shown below are 22 T cell receptor beta chains from a single sample sequenced in a study of T cells in Graves' hyperthyroidism and ophthalmopathy. Amplified TCR beta CDR3 regions derived from RNA transcripts. The TCR CDR3 was amplified in a first-round RT-PCR using the HTBI primer set. TCRdb re-derived calls from the multiplex PCR reads in MiXCR, one entry per CDR3 protein. Among about 500,000 distinct CDR3 sequences listed, 17% were seen once. Sequencing was done on a sample of blood. All receptors derive from a woman aged 18 to 35 with Graves' ophthalmopathy.

This clonotype showed up many times. The chain uses TRBV27 and TRBJ2-7; the D gene is possibly TRBD1 (6 bases). V lost 4 bases to trimming and J lost 0 bases, with 7 bases between them. CDR1 is MNHEY and CDR2 is SMNVEV in the germline V gene (reference sequence). The CDR3 is 13 amino acids. The CDR3 nucleotides read TGTGCCAGCAGTTACAGGGCCTCCTACGAGCAGTACTTC. Translation: CASSYRASYEQYF.

This clonotype has a count of ten or more. This chain joins TRBV6-5 and TRBJ1-4; D remains ambiguous. CDR1 MNHEY and CDR2 SVGAGI come from the germline V gene. There are 15 residues in the CDR3. V lost 0 bases and J lost 7, with 12 bases in between. CDR3 loop: CASSYSLIRGEKLFF. The DNA for the CDR3 is TGTGCCAGCAGTTACTCGCTTATCCGGGGTGAAAAACTGTTTTTT.

This chain connects TRBV7-3 to TRBJ2-2; D not resolved. Germline CDR1 reads SGHTA; CDR2 reads FQGTGA. This CDR3 region has 12 residues. Trimming removed 2 bases at V and 6 bases at J, with 4 bases between. CDR3 in amino acids: CASSLRPGELFF. In nucleotides, the CDR3 is TGTGCCAGCAGCTTACGACCCGGGGAGCTGTTTTTT.

This chain joins TRBV14 and TRBJ1-2; 9 bases align to TRBD1. V lost 4 bases to trimming and J lost 0 bases; unmatched junction nucleotides: 12. CDR1 is SGHDN, CDR2 FVKESK, per germline. This CDR3 has 18 residues. The CDR3 DNA reads TGTGCCAGCAGCCGCACCGGACAGGGGATGGGTACTAACTATGGCTACACCTTC. It is translated as CASSRTGQGMGTNYGYTF.

V and J are TRBV10-3 and TRBJ1-2; 7 bases map to TRBD1. The CDR3 spans 13 residues. Trimming removed 3 bases from V and 10 bases from J; junction bases left unmatched: 8. Per germline, CDR1 ENHRY and CDR2 SYGVKD. The CDR3 DNA reads as TGTGCCATCAGTGATTACTTCGGACAGGACTACACCTTC. It codes for CAISDYFGQDYTF.

In nucleotides, the CDR3 is TGTGCCAGCAGCCATGGAGGCGGGGATACGCAGTATTTT. Residues: CASSHGGGDTQYF. The chain couples TRBV14 to TRBJ2-3, with a weak D call TRBD2 (5 bases). The CDR3 runs to 13 residues. V gave up 3 bases and J gave up 6 bases, with 10 bases separating them. The V gene's germline CDR1 is SGHDN and CDR2 FVKESK.

This clonotype appeared once. The CDR3 region has the DNA TGCAGTGCTTCGGACAGGGGGCGGATGGACTATGGCTACACCTTC. This gives the protein CSASDRGRMDYGYTF. The chain is built from TRBV20-1 and TRBJ1-2; TRBD1 matches at 11 bases. After removal of 5 bases from V and 3 bases from J, the junction contained 8 bases not matched to a gene. The CDR3 sequence is 15 residues long. Germline lookup yields CDR1 DFQATT and CDR2 SNEGSKA (reference sequence).

The chain couples TRBV9 to TRBJ1-6; D might be TRBD1 (6 bases). Looked up from germline, CDR1 is SGDLS and CDR2 is YYNGEE. Deletions cut 3 bases from V and 0 bases from J, with 16 bases between. The CDR3 has 18 amino acids. The CDR3 DNA reads TGTGCCAGCAGCGGAGCAGGGGACTCGAGCTCCTATAATTCACCCCTCCACTTT. Protein sequence: CASSGAGDSSSYNSPLHF.

This clonotype has a handful of counts. The chain's CDR3 is CATSRHAGIFSYEQYF. The CDR3 nucleotides read TGTGCCACCAGCAGACATGCCGGGATATTCTCCTACGAGCAGTACTTC. The chain employs TRBV15 and TRBJ2-7; a possible D gene is TRBD2 (5 bases). V lost 2 bases and J 0 bases, leaving 14 bases between the germline ends. CDR1 is LNHNV and CDR2 is YYDKDF in the germline V gene (reference sequence). CDR3 size: 16 residues.

V is TRBV19 and J is TRBJ2-5; D not certain. Trimming removed 5 bases at V and 5 bases at J, with 12 bases between. Per the germline V gene, CDR1 is LNHDA and CDR2 is SQIVND (reference sequence). This CDR3 is built from 13 residues. The CDR3 bases are TGTGCCAGTAGTGCAGGAAACACCGAGACCCAGTACTTC. Amino acids: CASSAGNTETQYF.

There are many counts of this clonotype. In DNA form, the CDR3 reads TGTGCCTGGAGTGCCCCCTCGGGACAGCTGAATGAAAAACTGTTTTTT. Translation gives CAWSAPSGQLNEKLFF. The chain employs TRBV30 and TRBJ1-4; 7 bases align to TRBD1. CDR1 GTSNPN and CDR2 SVGIG come from the germline V gene (reference sequence). This CDR3 is built from 16 residues. The trim removed 1 base at V and 5 bases at J, leaving 10 bases unmatched.

In its sample, this clonotype was seen many times. The chain links TRBV7-2 to TRBJ2-7; 7 nucleotides line up with TRBD2. V dropped 1 base and J dropped 7; count of bases not matched to a gene: 1. The CDR3 loop spans 12 amino acids. Germline V gene lookup returns CDR1 SGHTA and CDR2 FQGNSA. Here the CDR3 DNA reads TGTGCCAGCAGCTTAGTCGGGAGGGAGCAGTACTTC. Translating gives CASSLVGREQYF.

This clonotype has a count of ten or more. V usage is TRBV7-9 and J usage is TRBJ1-4; TRBD1 might be the D (6 bases). Per germline, CDR1 SEHNR and CDR2 FQNEAQ (reference sequence). Trimming pared 5 bases from V and 7 bases from J, leaving 11 bases between. This CDR3 comprises 13 residues. The CDR3 sequence: CASSLTGFEKLFF. CDR3 nucleotide sequence: TGTGCCAGCAGCCTCACAGGGTTTGAAAAACTGTTTTTT.

Ten or more counts support this clonotype. The rearrangement joins TRBV28 to TRBJ2-7, with unresolved D. V was shortened by 6 bases and J by 2 bases, with 11 bases between the two germline ends. The CDR3 totals 13 residues. Germline CDR1 is MDHEN and CDR2 is SYDVKM. For the CDR3, the DNA is TGTGCCAGCAGCCCCATGGGCACCTACGAGCAGTACTTC. Residues: CASSPMGTYEQYF.

This clonotype came up many times. The genes are TRBV30 and TRBJ1-1, with 8 positions matching TRBD1. Germline lookup yields CDR1 GTSNPN and CDR2 SVGIG (reference sequence). CDR3 length equals 12 residues. V gave up 3 bases and J gave up 9 bases; unmatched junction bases: 6. The CDR3 sequence is CAWRNTGGKAFF. The CDR3 region has the DNA TGTGCCTGGAGAAATACAGGGGGGAAAGCTTTCTTT.

This clonotype was counted ten times or more. This rearrangement joins TRBV11-2 to TRBJ2-2, with TRBD2 matching 8 bases. Germline V gene lookup returns CDR1 SGHAT and CDR2 FQNNGV. The CDR3 is 18 residues long. V lost 4 bases, J lost 4 bases, and 14 bases stayed unmatched. CDR3 loop: CASSSSYKISGVTGELFF. The CDR3 nucleotides read TGTGCCAGCAGCTCGTCGTACAAAATTAGCGGGGTCACCGGGGAGCTGTTTTTT.

The chain has TRBV7-9 and TRBJ2-1; TRBD2 matches at 7 bases. This CDR3 has 14 residues. The germline V gene encodes CDR1 SEHNR and CDR2 FQNEAQ (reference sequence). Trimming removed 4 bases from V and 3 bases from J; junction bases left unmatched: 3. CDR3 in DNA: TGTGCCAGCAGCTCCCCGGGAGGCTACAATGAGCAGTTCTTC. Protein: CASSSPGGYNEQFF.

V and J are TRBV11-3 and TRBJ2-7; a weak D match, TRBD1 (6 bases). The germline V gene has CDR1 SGHNT and CDR2 YENEEA. Trimming removed 5 bases at V and 13 bases at J, with 24 bases between. The CDR3 length is 14 residues. CDR3 sequence (DNA): TGTGCCAGCAGCCAAACCACGGACAGTCCTACGACCTACTTC. This codes for CASSQTTDSPTTYF.

There are many counts of this clonotype. The chain recombines TRBV29-1 with TRBJ1-1; possible D gene TRBD1, 5 bases. The V and J ends lost 5 bases and 1 base respectively, with 11 bases between them. Germline V gene sequence: CDR1 SQVTM, CDR2 ANQGSEA. CDR3 length: 13 residues. The CDR3 nucleotides read TGCAGCGTTTCCGGGGGTAAGAACACTGAAGCTTTCTTT. Translating gives CSVSGGKNTEAFF.

There are many counts of this clonotype. J is TRBJ1-1 and V is TRBV6-5; possible D gene TRBD1, 5 bases. This CDR3 contains 14 residues. V was pared by 2 bases and J by 4 bases, with 11 bases between. CDR1 MNHEY and CDR2 SVGAGI come from the germline V gene. The CDR3 loop is CASSYPGKPTEAFF. In DNA, the CDR3 is TGTGCCAGCAGTTACCCAGGGAAACCCACTGAAGCTTTCTTT.

The CDR3 is CASSLPQGYPSGYTF. The CDR3 nucleotides are TGTGCCAGCAGTTTGCCGCAGGGTTACCCATCTGGCTACACCTTC. This chain connects TRBV28 to TRBJ1-2; tentative D call: TRBD1 (5 bases). The V end lost 3 bases, the J end lost 7 bases, and 18 bases lay between the germline ends. This CDR3 has 15 amino acids. Germline loops: CDR1 MDHEN, CDR2 SYDVKM.

This clonotype was seen only a few times. J is TRBJ2-1 and V is TRBV28, with D uncertain. Trimming removed 7 bases from V and 1 base from J, with 14 bases in between. This CDR3 comprises 15 residues. The germline CDR1 and CDR2 sequences are MDHEN and SYDVKM. CDR3 region: CASTPDPSSYNEQFF. DNA for the CDR3: TGTGCCAGCACCCCGGACCCCTCATCCTACAATGAGCAGTTCTTC.